This T cell receptor beta chain was sequenced for a study of graft-versus-host responses after intestinal transplantation. The overall study: All recipients got anti-thymocyte globulin induction, then tacrolimus and steroids for 3 to 4 years.

On this clone itself: Antigen unknown.

Overall study results and limits: Allografts of patients with graft-donor T cell macrochimerism showed high graft-versus-host to host-versus-graft clone ratios.

This table comes from immunoSEQ multiplex PCR, and its TCRdb copy is limited to in-frame clones, with some not included. The repertoire holds under 100,000 clones, with 75% to 95% as singletons. The sequence derives from a human patient who received an intestinal transplant, so some T cells may come from the graft donor. Sample: PBMCs, taken 453 days after intestinal transplant.

This CDR3 reads CAISTGQQETQYF. The CDR3 DNA is TGTGCCATCAGCACGGGACAGCAAGAGACCCAGTACTTC. The chain has TRBV10-3 and TRBJ2-5; 7 bases map to TRBD1. The CDR3 runs 13 residues. The V gene end was trimmed by 6 bases and the J gene end by 2 bases; junction bases not matched to a gene: 3. CDR1 and CDR2 (germline): ENHRY, SYGVKD.